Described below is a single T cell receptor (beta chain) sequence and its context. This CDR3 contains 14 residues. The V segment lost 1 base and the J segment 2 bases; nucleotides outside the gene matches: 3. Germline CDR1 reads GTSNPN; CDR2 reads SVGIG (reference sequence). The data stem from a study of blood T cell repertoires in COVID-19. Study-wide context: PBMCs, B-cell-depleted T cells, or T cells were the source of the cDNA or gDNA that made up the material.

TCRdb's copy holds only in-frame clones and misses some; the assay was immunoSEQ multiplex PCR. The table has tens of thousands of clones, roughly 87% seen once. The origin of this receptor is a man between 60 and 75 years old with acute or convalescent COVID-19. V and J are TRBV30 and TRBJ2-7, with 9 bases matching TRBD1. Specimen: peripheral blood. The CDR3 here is CAWSGGTGPYEQYF. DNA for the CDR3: TGTGCCTGGAGTGGGGGGACAGGGCCCTACGAGCAGTACTTC.